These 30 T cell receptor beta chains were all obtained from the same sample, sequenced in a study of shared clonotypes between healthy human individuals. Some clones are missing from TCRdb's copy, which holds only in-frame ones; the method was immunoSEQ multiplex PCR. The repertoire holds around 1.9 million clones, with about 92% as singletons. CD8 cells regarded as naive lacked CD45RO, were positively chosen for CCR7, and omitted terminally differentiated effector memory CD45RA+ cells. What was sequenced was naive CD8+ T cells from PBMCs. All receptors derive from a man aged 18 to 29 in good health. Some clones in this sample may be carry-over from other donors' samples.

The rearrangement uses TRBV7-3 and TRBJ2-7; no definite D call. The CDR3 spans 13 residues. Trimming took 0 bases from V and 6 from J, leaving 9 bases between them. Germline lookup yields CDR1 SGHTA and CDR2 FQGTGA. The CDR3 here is CASSLTEGREQYF. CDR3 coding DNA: TGTGCCAGCAGCTTAACGGAAGGGCGCGAGCAGTACTTC. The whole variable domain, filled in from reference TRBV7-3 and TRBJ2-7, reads GAGVSQTPSNKVTEKGKYVELRCDPISGHTALYWYRQSLGQGPEFLIYFQGTGAADDSGLPNDRFFAVRPEGSVSTLKIQRTERGDSAVYLCASSLTEGREQYFGPGTRLTVT.

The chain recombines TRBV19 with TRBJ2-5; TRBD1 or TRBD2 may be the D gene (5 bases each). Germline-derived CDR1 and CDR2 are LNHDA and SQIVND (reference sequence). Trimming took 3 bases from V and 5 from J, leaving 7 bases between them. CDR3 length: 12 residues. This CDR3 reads CASSMGTETQYF. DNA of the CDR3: TGTGCCAGTAGTATGGGGACGGAGACCCAGTACTTC. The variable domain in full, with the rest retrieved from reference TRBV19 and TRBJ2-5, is DGGITQSPKYLFRKEGQNVTLSCEQNLNHDAMYWYRQDPGQGLRLIYYSQIVNDFQKGDIAEGYSVSREKKESFPLTVTSAQKNPTAFYLCASSMGTETQYFGPGTRLLVL.

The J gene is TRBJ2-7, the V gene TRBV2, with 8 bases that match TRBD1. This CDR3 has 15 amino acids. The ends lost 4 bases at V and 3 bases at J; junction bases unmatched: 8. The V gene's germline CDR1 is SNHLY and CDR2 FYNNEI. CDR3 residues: CASSGSTGTGYEQYF. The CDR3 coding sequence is TGTGCCAGCAGTGGTTCAACCGGGACAGGCTACGAGCAGTACTTC.

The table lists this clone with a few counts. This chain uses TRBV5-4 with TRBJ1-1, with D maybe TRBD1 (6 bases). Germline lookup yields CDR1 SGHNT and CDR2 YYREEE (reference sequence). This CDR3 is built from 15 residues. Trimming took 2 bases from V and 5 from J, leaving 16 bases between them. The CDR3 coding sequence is TGTGCCAGCAGCTTCAGGGGAGGGCGTCTTACTGAAGCTTTCTTT. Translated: CASSFRGGRLTEAFF.

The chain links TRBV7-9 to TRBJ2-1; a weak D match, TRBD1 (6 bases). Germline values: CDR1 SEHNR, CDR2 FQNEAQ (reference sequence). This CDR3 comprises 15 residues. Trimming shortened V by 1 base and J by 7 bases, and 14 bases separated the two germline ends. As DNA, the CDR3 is TGTGCCAGCAGCTTAGATTGGGACATGGGGAATGAGCAGTTCTTC. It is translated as CASSLDWDMGNEQFF.

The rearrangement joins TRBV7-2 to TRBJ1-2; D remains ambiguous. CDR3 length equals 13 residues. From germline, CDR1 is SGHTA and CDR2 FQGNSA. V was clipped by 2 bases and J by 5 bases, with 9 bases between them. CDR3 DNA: TGTGCCAGCAGCTTATACACAGCATATGGCTACACCTTC. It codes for CASSLYTAYGYTF.

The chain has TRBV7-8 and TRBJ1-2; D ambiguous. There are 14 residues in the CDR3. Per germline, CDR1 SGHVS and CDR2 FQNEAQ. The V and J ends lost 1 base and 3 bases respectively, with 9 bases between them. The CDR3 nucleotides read TGTGCCAGCAGCTTAGGCGACACCCACTATGGCTACACCTTC. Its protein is CASSLGDTHYGYTF.

CDR3 in amino acids: CASSLGRTSSYEQYF. CDR3 nucleotide sequence: TGTGCCAGCAGTTTAGGGCGGACCAGCTCCTACGAGCAGTACTTC. The V gene is TRBV28, the J gene TRBJ2-7; D is undetermined. Germline-derived CDR1 and CDR2 are MDHEN and SYDVKM. The ends were cut back, 2 bases at V and 0 bases at J, with 11 bases in the middle. This CDR3 spans 15 amino acids.

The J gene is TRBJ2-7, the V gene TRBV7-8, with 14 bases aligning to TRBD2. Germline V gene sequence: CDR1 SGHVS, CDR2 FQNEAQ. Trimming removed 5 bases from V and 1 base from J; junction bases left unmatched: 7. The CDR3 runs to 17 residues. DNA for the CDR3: TGTGCCAGCAGCCCCGGGACTAGCGGGAGCACATCCTACGAGCAGTACTTC. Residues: CASSPGTSGSTSYEQYF.

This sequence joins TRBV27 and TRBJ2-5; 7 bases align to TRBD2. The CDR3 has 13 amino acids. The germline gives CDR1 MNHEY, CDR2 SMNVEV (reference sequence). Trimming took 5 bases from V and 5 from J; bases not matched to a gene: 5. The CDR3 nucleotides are TGTGCCAGCAGTCCCCCCGGGAGGGAGACCCAGTACTTC. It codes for CASSPPGRETQYF.

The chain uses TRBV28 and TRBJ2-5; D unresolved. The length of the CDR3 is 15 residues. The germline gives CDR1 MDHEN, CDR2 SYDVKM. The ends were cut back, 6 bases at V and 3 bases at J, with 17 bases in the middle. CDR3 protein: CASSPYKDREETQYF. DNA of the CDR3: TGTGCCAGCAGCCCCTACAAAGATAGGGAAGAGACCCAGTACTTC.

The CDR3 loop reads CASSQVPTGGGYGYTF. DNA for the CDR3: TGCGCCAGCAGCCAAGTCCCCACAGGGGGAGGCTATGGCTACACCTTC. The V call is TRBV4-1, the J call TRBJ1-2, with 8 bases aligning to TRBD1. V dropped 1 base and J dropped 4; count of bases not matched to a gene: 8. The length of the CDR3 is 16 residues. The germline V gene encodes CDR1 MGHRA and CDR2 YSYEKL.

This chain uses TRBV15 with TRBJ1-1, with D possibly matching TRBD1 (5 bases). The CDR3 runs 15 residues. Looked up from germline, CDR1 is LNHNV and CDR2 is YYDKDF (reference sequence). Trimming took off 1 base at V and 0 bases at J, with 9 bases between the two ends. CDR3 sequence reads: CATSRVQGMNTEAFF. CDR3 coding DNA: TGTGCCACCAGCAGAGTTCAGGGAATGAACACTGAAGCTTTCTTT. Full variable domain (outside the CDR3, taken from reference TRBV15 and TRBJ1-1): DAMVIQNPRYQVTQFGKPVTLSCSQTLNHNVMYWYQQKSSQAPKLLFHYYDKDFNNEADTPDNFQSRRPNTSFCFLDIRSPGLGDTAMYLCATSRVQGMNTEAFFGQGTRLTVV.

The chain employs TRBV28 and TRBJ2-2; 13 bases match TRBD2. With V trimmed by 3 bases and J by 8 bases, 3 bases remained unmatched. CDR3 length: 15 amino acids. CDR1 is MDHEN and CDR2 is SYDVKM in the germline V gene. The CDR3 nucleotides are TGTGCCAGCAGTTTGAGGACTAGCGGGAGAGGGGAGCTGTTTTTT. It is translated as CASSLRTSGRGELFF.

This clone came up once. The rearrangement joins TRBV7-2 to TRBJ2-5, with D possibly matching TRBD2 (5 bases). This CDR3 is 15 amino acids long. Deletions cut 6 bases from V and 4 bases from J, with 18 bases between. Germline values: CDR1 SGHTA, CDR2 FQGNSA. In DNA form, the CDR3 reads TGTGCCAGCAGTTCAGGAGCTAGCCGTCGAGAGACCCAGTACTTC. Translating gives CASSSGASRRETQYF. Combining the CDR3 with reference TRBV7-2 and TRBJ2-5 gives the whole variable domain GAGVSQSPSNKVTEKGKDVELRCDPISGHTALYWYRQSLGQGLEFLIYFQGNSAPDKSGLPSDRFSAERTGGSVSTLTIQRTQQEDSAVYLCASSSGASRRETQYFGPGTRLLVL.

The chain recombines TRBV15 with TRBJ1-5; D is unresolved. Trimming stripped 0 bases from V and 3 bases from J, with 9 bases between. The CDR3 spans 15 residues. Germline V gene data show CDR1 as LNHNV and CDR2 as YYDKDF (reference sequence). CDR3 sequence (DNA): TGTGCCACCAGCAGAGAAACTTTCCTCAATCAGCCCCAGCATTTT. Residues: CATSRETFLNQPQHF.

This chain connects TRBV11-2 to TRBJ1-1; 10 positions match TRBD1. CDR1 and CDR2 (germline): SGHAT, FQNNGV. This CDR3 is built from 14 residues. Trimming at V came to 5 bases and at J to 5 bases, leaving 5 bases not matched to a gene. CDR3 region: CASSGGQGGTEAFF. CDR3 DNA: TGTGCCAGCAGCGGCGGACAGGGGGGAACTGAAGCTTTCTTT.

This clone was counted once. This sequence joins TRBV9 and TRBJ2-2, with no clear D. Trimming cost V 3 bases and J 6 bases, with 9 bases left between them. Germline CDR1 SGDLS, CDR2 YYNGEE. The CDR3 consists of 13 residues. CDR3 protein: CASSAKDPGELFF. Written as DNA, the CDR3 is TGTGCCAGCAGCGCGAAAGACCCCGGGGAGCTGTTTTTT.

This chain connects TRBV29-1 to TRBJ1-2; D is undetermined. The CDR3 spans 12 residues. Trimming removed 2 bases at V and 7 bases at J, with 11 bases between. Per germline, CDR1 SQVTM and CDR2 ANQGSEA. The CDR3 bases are TGCAGCGTTGAACTCGGACCAGGTGGCTACACCTTC. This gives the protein CSVELGPGGYTF.

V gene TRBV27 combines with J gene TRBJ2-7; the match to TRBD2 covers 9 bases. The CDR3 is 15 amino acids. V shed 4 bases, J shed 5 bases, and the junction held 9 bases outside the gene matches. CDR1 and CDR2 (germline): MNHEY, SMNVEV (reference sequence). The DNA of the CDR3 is TGTGCCAGCAGTTCCCCCCTAGCGGGATCCCACGAGCAGTACTTC. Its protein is CASSSPLAGSHEQYF.

CDR3 nucleotides: TGTGCCAGCAATCCGGGACCCAATTCTGAAGCTTTCTTT. Encoded protein: CASNPGPNSEAFF. The genes are TRBV6-5 and TRBJ1-1; D is possibly TRBD1 (5 bases). The V and J ends lost 7 bases and 6 bases respectively, with 15 bases between them. The CDR3 covers 13 residues. CDR1 and CDR2 from the germline V gene are MNHEY and SVGAGI.

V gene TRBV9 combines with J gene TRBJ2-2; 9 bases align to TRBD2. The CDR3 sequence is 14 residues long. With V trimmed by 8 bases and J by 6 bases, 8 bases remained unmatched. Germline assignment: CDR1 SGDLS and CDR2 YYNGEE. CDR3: CASKPPSGAGELFF. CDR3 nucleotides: TGTGCCAGTAAGCCTCCTAGCGGGGCCGGGGAGCTGTTTTTT.

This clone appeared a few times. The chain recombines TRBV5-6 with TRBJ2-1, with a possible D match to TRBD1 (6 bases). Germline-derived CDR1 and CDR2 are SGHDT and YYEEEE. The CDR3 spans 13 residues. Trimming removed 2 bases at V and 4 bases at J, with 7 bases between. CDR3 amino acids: CASSFQGYNEQFF. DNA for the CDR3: TGTGCCAGCAGCTTTCAGGGGTACAATGAGCAGTTCTTC.

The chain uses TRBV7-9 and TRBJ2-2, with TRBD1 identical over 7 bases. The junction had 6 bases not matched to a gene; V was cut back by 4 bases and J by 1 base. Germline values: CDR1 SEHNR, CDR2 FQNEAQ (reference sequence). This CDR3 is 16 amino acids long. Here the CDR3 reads CASSSAGTVNTGELFF. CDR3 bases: TGTGCCAGCAGCTCAGCCGGGACAGTGAACACCGGGGAGCTGTTTTTT.

CDR3 sequence: CASSQDNGLAGLFSYEQYF. CDR3 sequence (DNA): TGTGCCAGCAGCCAAGACAATGGGCTAGCGGGTCTATTCAGCTACGAGCAGTACTTC. J is TRBJ2-7 and V is TRBV4-2; 8 bases line up with TRBD2. Trimming at V came to 0 bases and at J to 3 bases, leaving 16 bases not matched to a gene. Germline values: CDR1 LGHNA, CDR2 YNFKEQ. The CDR3 runs 19 residues.

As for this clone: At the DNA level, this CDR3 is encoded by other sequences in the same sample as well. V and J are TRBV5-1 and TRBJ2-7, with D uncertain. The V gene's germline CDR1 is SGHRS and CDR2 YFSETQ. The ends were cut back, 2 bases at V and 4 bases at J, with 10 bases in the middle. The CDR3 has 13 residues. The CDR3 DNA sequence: TGCGCCAGCAGCTTCGGGCAAGCTTACGAGCAGTACTTC. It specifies CASSFGQAYEQYF.

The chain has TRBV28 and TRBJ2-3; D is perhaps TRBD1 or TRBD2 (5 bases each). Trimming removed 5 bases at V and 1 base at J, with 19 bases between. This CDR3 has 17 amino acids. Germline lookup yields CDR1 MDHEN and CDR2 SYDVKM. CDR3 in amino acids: CASSPLGERRGTDTQYF. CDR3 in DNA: TGTGCCAGCAGTCCCCTGGGGGAGCGTCGGGGCACAGATACGCAGTATTTT. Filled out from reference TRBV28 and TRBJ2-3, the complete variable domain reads DVKVTQSSRYLVKRTGEKVFLECVQDMDHENMFWYRQDPGLGLRLIYFSYDVKMKEKGDIPEGYSVSREKKERFSLILESASTNQTSMYLCASSPLGERRGTDTQYFGPGTRLTVL.

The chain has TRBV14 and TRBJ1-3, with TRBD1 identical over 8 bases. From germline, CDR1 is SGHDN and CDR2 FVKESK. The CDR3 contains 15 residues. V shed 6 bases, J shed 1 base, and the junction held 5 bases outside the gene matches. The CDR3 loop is CASSPQGASGNTIYF. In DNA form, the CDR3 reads TGTGCCAGCAGTCCTCAGGGGGCGTCTGGAAACACCATATATTTT. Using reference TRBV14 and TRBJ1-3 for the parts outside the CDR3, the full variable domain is EAGVTQFPSHSVIEKGQTVTLRCDPISGHDNLYWYRRVMGKEIKFLLHFVKESKQDESGMPNNRFLAERTGGTYSTLKVQPAELEDSGVYFCASSPQGASGNTIYFGEGSWLTVV.

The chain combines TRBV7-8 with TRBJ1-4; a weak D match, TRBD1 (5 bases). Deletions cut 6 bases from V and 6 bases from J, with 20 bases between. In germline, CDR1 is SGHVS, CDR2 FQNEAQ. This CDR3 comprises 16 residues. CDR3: CASSPGTLRADEKLFF. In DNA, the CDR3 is TGTGCCAGCAGTCCTGGGACCCTCCGGGCGGATGAAAAACTGTTTTTT.

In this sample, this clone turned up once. CDR3 in amino acids: CASSSRGSGRAADTQYF. The CDR3 DNA reads TGTGCCAGCAGCTCCCGGGGGAGCGGGAGGGCCGCAGATACGCAGTATTTT. The V call is TRBV7-3, the J call TRBJ2-3, with TRBD2 matching 10 bases. The germline V gene encodes CDR1 SGHTA and CDR2 FQGTGA. There are 17 residues in the CDR3. V was clipped by 4 bases and J by 4 bases; unmatched bases: 11.